These T cell receptor beta chains were read from a single sample in a study of post-analysis software for immune sequencing data. TCRdb reprocessed the PCR reads with MiXCR, giving one entry per CDR3 protein. The table has about 770,000 distinct CDR3 sequences, roughly 50% seen once; the top ten hold approximately 4.4%. The sample taken for sequencing was blood. The receptors stem from a girl aged 5-17 years with multiple sclerosis. CDR3s include the opening cysteine and the closing phenylalanine or tryptophan. The D gene is left open where the match is weak. Clone size appears in some rows only: once, few, many, or a class for an expanded clone.

J	size	D	V	CDR3	DNA
TRBJ2-3	few	.	TRBV24-1	CATSNSREGSTDTQYF	TGTGCCACCTCAAACTCAAGAGAGGGCAGCACAGATACGCAGTATTTT
TRBJ2-5	.	.	TRBV11-2	CASSFTSYQETQYF	TGTGCCAGCAGCTTTACTAGTTACCAAGAGACCCAGTACTTC
TRBJ2-1	few	.	TRBV6-6	CASRGTDHEQFF	TGTGCCAGCAGGGGGACTGATCATGAGCAGTTCTTC
TRBJ2-1	many	.	TRBV12-3/TRBV12-4	CASSFGGSYNEQFF	TGTGCCAGCAGCTTCGGCGGATCCTACAATGAGCAGTTCTTC
TRBJ1-5	few	.	TRBV7-9	CASSLWKGPNSHSNQPQHF	TGTGCCAGCAGCTTATGGAAAGGGCCGAACTCACATAGCAATCAGCCCCAGCATTTT
TRBJ1-2	.	TRBD1	TRBV6-5	CASSYLNDRGKNYGYTF	TGTGCCAGCAGTTACCTCAACGACAGGGGGAAGAACTATGGCTACACCTTC
TRBJ2-1	.	TRBD2	TRBV10-3	CAIAPSGSGGEQFF	TGTGCCATCGCTCCTAGCGGGAGTGGTGGTGAGCAGTTCTTC
TRBJ2-7	few	TRBD1	TRBV7-9	CASSWDRGSSYEQYF	TGTGCCAGCAGTTGGGACAGGGGGTCCAGCTACGAGCAGTACTTC
TRBJ2-7	.	TRBD2	TRBV27	CASSLASGRASYEQYF	TGTGCCAGCAGTTTAGCTAGCGGGAGGGCCTCCTACGAGCAGTACTTC
TRBJ2-1	.	.	TRBV20-1	CSARFATPLKNEQFF	TGCAGTGCTAGGTTCGCAACACCACTAAAAAATGAGCAGTTCTTC
TRBJ2-3	.	.	TRBV27	CASTKLRSDTQYF	TGTGCCAGCACCAAACTCCGCTCGGATACGCAGTATTTT
TRBJ1-1	.	.	TRBV20-1	CSARPAPENEWAFF	TGCAGTGCTAGACCCGCACCAGAGAATGAGTGGGCTTTCTTT
TRBJ1-1	few	.	TRBV20-1	CSAPGRSRMNTEAFF	TGCAGTGCTCCGGGAAGAAGTAGGATGAACACTGAAGCTTTCTTT
TRBJ2-7	.	.	TRBV20-1	CSARGHSDYEQYF	TGCAGTGCTAGAGGGCATTCAGACTACGAGCAGTACTTC
TRBJ2-7	few	TRBD2	TRBV7-2	CASSLVGPSGMYEQYF	TGTGCCAGCAGCTTAGTAGGCCCTAGCGGGATGTACGAGCAGTACTTC
TRBJ2-4	few	.	TRBV4-1	CASSQGLTSVYIQYF	TGCGCCAGCAGCCAAGGCCTTACCTCGGTGTACATTCAGTACTTC
TRBJ1-2	.	TRBD1	TRBV6-2/TRBV6-3	CASSYSRGQRAYGYTF	TGTGCCAGCAGTTACTCGAGGGGACAGCGGGCCTATGGCTACACCTTC
TRBJ2-7	.	TRBD2	TRBV28	CASSQPLVGGRIYEQYF	TGTGCCAGCAGTCAGCCGCTCGTGGGCGGGAGGATCTACGAGCAGTACTTC
TRBJ2-6	.	.	TRBV20-1	CSAPDRPSGANVLTF	TGCAGTGCTCCCGACAGGCCCTCCGGGGCCAACGTCCTGACTTTC
TRBJ2-5	few	TRBD2	TRBV12-3/TRBV12-4	CASTRGISGSGETQYF	TGTGCCAGCACCCGCGGTATTAGCGGGAGCGGAGAGACCCAGTACTTC
TRBJ2-3	.	.	TRBV7-6	CASSLLSPPAYQQDTQYF	TGTGCCAGCAGCTTACTAAGCCCGCCTGCGTATCAACAGGATACGCAGTATTTT
TRBJ1-1	.	.	TRBV7-3	CASSVGHSNTEAFF	TGTGCCAGCAGCGTGGGACATTCGAACACTGAAGCTTTCTTT
TRBJ1-2	.	.	TRBV29-1	CSVEDRDGGDGYTF	TGCAGCGTTGAAGATCGAGACGGAGGGGATGGCTACACCTTC
TRBJ2-1	.	.	TRBV9	CASSRGGGSKGNEQFF	TGTGCCAGCAGCCGTGGCGGGGGCTCGAAGGGCAATGAGCAGTTCTTC
TRBJ2-4	.	.	TRBV3-1	CASCIEAKSIQYF	TGTGCCAGCTGTATCGAGGCCAAAAGCATTCAGTACTTC
TRBJ2-5	few	TRBD1	TRBV6-1	CASSERDRGYQETQYF	TGTGCCAGCAGTGAAAGGGACAGGGGATACCAAGAGACCCAGTACTTC
TRBJ2-5	.	TRBD1	TRBV29-1	CSVGATGTSTGTQYF	TGCAGCGTTGGGGCGACAGGGACCTCGACTGGGACCCAGTACTTC
TRBJ2-4	few	.	TRBV6-5	CASSYSIQNIQYF	TGTGCCAGCAGTTACTCTATACAAAACATTCAGTACTTC
TRBJ2-1	.	TRBD2	TRBV19	CASSMGLNSGALEQFF	TGTGCCAGTAGTATGGGGTTGAATAGCGGGGCCCTAGAGCAGTTCTTC
TRBJ1-1	.	.	TRBV20-1	CSARFEERNTEAFF	TGCAGTGCTAGGTTCGAGGAGAGGAACACTGAAGCTTTCTTT
TRBJ2-3	.	.	TRBV10-3	CAISRDTTSDTQYF	TGTGCCATCAGCCGGGACACAACCTCGGATACGCAGTATTTT
TRBJ1-1	.	.	TRBV5-1	CVSSLDGSTEAFF	TGCGTCAGCAGCCTGGATGGGAGCACTGAAGCTTTCTTT
TRBJ1-2	.	TRBD1	TRBV20-1	CSARRDRLYGYTF	TGCAGTGCTCGCCGGGACAGGCTCTATGGCTACACCTTC
TRBJ2-1	few	TRBD2	TRBV20-1	CSASTSGGETQFF	TGCAGTGCTAGCACTAGCGGGGGGGAGACCCAGTTCTTC
TRBJ2-7	.	.	TRBV20-1	CSVYPGSGPYEQYF	TGCAGTGTTTACCCCGGGTCCGGACCGTACGAGCAGTACTTC
TRBJ1-2	few	.	TRBV10-3	CAISESAGPPYGYTF	TGTGCCATCAGTGAGTCGGCAGGGCCTCCCTATGGCTACACCTTC
TRBJ2-7	once	.	TRBV19	CASSRGGKTYEQYF	TGTGCCAGTAGTAGAGGAGGCAAGACCTACGAGCAGTACTTC
TRBJ1-2	.	.	TRBV29-1	CSTGHSDYGYTF	TGCAGCACGGGACACTCGGACTATGGCTACACCTTC
TRBJ2-1	.	TRBD2	TRBV12-3/TRBV12-4	CASRPTSGSYNEQFF	TGTGCCAGCAGGCCTACTAGCGGGAGCTACAATGAGCAGTTCTTC
TRBJ2-7	few	.	TRBV24-1	CATSGAGAAGEQYF	TGTGCCACCAGTGGGGCCGGGGCCGCAGGGGAGCAGTACTTC
TRBJ2-1	few	.	TRBV20-1	CSAQTGASSYNEQFF	TGCAGTGCGCAAACGGGGGCCAGCTCCTACAATGAGCAGTTCTTC
TRBJ2-3	.	.	TRBV27	CASSWGYTVTDTQYF	TGTGCCAGCAGTTGGGGCTACACGGTAACAGATACGCAGTATTTT
TRBJ2-5	.	TRBD2	TRBV11-2	CASRGGLAGNQETQYF	TGTGCCAGCAGAGGTGGACTAGCGGGAAATCAAGAGACCCAGTACTTC
TRBJ1-2	.	.	TRBV10-3	CAISESGIHEGYTF	TGTGCCATCAGTGAGTCGGGGATCCACGAGGGCTACACCTTC
TRBJ2-3	.	.	TRBV10-3	CAIRDTDTQYF	TGTGCCATCAGAGACACAGATACGCAGTATTTT
TRBJ1-4	.	.	TRBV6-2/TRBV6-3	CASARPNEKLFF	TGTGCCAGCGCCAGGCCTAATGAAAAACTGTTTTTT
TRBJ1-5	.	.	TRBV15	CATSREVVIPNQPQHF	TGTGCCACCAGCAGAGAGGTGGTAATCCCCAATCAGCCCCAGCATTTT
TRBJ2-1	few	.	TRBV9	CASSVNGHNEQFF	TGTGCCAGCAGCGTAAACGGACACAATGAGCAGTTCTTC
TRBJ2-1	few	TRBD2	TRBV6-7	CARRSGSWENEQFF	TGTGCCAGGAGAAGCGGGAGTTGGGAAAATGAGCAGTTCTTC
TRBJ2-5	.	.	TRBV29-1	CSVWSGEQETQYF	TGCAGCGTCTGGAGCGGCGAGCAAGAGACCCAGTACTTC